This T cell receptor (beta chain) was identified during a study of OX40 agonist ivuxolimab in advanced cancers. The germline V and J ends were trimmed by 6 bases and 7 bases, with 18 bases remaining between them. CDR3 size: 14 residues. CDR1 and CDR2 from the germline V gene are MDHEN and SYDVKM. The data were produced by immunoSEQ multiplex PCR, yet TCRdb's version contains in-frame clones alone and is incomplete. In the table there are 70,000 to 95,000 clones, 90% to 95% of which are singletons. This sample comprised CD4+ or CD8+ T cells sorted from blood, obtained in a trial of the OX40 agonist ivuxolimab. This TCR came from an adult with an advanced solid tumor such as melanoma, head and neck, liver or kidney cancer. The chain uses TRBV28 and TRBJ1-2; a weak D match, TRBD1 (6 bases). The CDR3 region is CASSPLGAFGGYTF. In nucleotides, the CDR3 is TGTGCCAGCAGCCCTTTGGGGGCCTTCGGTGGCTACACCTTC.